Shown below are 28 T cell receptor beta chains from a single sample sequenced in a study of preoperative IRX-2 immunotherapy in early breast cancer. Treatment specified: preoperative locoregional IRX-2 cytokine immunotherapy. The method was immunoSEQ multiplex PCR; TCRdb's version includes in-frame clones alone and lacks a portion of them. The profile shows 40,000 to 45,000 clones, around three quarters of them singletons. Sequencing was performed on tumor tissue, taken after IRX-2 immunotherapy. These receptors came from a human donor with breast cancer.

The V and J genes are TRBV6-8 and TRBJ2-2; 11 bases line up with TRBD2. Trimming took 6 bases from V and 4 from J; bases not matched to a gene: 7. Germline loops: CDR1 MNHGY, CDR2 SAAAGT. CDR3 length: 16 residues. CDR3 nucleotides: TGTGCCAGCAGAATTAGCGGGGGGGCGGGCACCGGGGAGCTGTTTTTT. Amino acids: CASRISGGAGTGELFF.

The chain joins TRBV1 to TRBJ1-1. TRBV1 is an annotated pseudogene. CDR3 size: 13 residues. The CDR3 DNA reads TGCGCCAGCAGCCAAGGAGGGTTTACTGAAGCTTTCTTT. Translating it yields CASSQGGFTEAFF.

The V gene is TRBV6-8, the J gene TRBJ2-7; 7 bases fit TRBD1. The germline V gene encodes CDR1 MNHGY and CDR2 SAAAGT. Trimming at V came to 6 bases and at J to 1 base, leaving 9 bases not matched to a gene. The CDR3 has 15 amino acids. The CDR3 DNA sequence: TGTGCCAGCAGCCGAGACAGGGCTGGGTCCTACGAGCAGTACTTC. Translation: CASSRDRAGSYEQYF.

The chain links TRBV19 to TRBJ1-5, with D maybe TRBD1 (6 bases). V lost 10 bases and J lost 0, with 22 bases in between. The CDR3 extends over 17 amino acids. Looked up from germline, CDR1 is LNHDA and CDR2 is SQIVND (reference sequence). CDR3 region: CATRLRGGQTSNQPQHF. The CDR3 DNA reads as TGTGCCACCCGTCTCAGGGGTGGACAGACTAGCAATCAGCCCCAGCATTTT.

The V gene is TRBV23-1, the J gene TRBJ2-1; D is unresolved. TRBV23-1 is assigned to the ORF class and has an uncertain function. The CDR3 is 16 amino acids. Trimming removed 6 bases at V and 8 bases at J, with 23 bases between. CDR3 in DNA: TGCGCCAGCAGCTTGGAGCCTAAAAGGTCTGGCGATGAGCAGTTCTTC. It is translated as CASSLEPKRSGDEQFF.

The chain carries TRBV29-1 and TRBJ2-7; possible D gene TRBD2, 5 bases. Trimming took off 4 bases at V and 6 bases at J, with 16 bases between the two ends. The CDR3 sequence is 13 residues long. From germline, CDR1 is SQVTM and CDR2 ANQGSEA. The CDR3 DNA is TGCAGCGTTGTAAGAGGGAGTAAGGGCGAGCAGTACTTC. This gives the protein CSVVRGSKGEQYF.

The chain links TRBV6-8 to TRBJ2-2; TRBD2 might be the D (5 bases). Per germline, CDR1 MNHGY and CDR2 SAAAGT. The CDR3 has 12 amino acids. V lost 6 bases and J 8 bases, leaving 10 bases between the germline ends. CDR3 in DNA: TGTGCCAGCAGGAGGGTCCTGGGGGAGCTGTTTTTT. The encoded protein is CASRRVLGELFF.

This CDR3 is CAISEFGGPTNTGELFF. The CDR3 DNA reads as TGTGCCATCAGTGAGTTTGGCGGGCCGACGAACACCGGGGAGCTGTTTTTT. The chain couples TRBV10-3 to TRBJ2-2; perhaps TRBD2 as D (5 bases). From germline, CDR1 is ENHRY and CDR2 SYGVKD. CDR3 length equals 17 residues. V was clipped by 1 base and J by 0 bases, with 12 bases between them.

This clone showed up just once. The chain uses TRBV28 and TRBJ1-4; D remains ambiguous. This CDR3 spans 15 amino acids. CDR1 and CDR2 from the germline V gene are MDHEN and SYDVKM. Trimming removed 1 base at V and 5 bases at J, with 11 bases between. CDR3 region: CASSLSSGPNEKLFF. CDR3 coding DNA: TGTGCCAGCAGTTTATCTTCAGGACCCAATGAAAAACTGTTTTTT.

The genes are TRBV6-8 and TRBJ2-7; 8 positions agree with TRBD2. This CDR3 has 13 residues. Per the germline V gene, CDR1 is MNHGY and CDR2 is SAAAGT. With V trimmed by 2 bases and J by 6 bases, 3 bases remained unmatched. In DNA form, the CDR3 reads TGTGCCAGCAGTTACGGAGCGGGAGTCGAGCAGTACTTC. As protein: CASSYGAGVEQYF.

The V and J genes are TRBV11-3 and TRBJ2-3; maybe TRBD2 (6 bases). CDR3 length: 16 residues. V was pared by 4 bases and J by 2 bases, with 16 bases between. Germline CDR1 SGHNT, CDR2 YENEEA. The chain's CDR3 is CASSSTGVLFTDTQYF. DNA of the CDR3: TGTGCCAGCAGCTCTACGGGGGTCTTATTCACAGATACGCAGTATTTT.

For the CDR3, the DNA is TGCGCCAGCAGCTTGGGACGGGACCTAGAACCTGAAGCTTTCTTT. Translated, it gives CASSLGRDLEPEAFF. The chain is built from TRBV5-1 and TRBJ1-1, with a tentative D call TRBD1 (5 bases). Germline CDR1 SGHRS, CDR2 YFSETQ. V dropped 0 bases and J dropped 6 bases, with 15 bases sitting between them. CDR3 length: 15 residues.

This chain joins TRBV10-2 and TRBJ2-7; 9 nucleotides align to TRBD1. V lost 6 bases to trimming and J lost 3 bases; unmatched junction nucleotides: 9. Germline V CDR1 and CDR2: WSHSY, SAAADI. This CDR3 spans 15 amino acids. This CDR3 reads CASSKLTGGNYEQYF. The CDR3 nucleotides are TGCGCCAGCAGCAAATTGACAGGGGGGAACTACGAGCAGTACTTC.

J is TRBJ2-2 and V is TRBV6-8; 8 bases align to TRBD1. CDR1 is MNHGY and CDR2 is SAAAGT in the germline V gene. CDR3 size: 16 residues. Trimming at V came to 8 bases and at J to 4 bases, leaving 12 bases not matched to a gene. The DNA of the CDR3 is TGTGCCAGCGGACCCCTCGGACAGGGACCCACCGGGGAGCTGTTTTTT. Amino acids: CASGPLGQGPTGELFF.

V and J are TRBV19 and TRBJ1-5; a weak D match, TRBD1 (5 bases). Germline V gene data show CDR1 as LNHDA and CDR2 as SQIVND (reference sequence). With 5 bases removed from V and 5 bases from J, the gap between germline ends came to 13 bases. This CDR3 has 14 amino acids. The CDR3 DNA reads TGTGCCAGTAGTGAAAGGGGATCCTATCAGCCCCAGCATTTT. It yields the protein CASSERGSYQPQHF.

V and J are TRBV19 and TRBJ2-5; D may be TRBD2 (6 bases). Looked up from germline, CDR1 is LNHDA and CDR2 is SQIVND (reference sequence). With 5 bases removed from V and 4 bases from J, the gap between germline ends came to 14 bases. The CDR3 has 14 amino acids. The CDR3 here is CASSRRLESETQYF. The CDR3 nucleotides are TGTGCCAGTAGTCGACGACTAGAATCAGAGACCCAGTACTTC.

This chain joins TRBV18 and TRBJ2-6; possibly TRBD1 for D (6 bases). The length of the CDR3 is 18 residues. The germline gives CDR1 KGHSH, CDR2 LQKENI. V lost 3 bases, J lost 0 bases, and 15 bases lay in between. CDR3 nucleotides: TGTGCCAGCTCACCTATTGACAGGTCCTACTCTGGGGCCAACGTCCTGACTTTC. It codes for CASSPIDRSYSGANVLTF.

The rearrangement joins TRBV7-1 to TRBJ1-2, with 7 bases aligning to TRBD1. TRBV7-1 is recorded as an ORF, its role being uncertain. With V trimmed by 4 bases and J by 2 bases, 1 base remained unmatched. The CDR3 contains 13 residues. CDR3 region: CASSWDRNYGYTF. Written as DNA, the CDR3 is TGTGCCAGCAGCTGGGACAGAAACTATGGCTACACCTTC.

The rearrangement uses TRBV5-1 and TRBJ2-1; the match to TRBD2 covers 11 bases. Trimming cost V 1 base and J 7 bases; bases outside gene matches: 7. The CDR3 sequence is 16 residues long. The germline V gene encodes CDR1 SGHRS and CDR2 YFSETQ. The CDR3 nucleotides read TGCGCCAGCAGCTTGACGACTAGCGGGATTTGGAATGAGCAGTTCTTC. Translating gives CASSLTTSGIWNEQFF.

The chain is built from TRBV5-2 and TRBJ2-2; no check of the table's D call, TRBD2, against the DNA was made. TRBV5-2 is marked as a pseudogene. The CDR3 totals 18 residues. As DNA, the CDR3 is TGTGCCAGCAGCTTAGTGGGGGGACTAGCGGTGAACACCGGGGAGCTGTTTTTT. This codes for CASSLVGGLAVNTGELFF.

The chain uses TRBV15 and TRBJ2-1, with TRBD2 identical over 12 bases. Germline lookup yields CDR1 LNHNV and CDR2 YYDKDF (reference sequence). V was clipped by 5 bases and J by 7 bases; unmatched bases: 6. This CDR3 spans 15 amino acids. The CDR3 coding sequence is TGTGCCACCAGCTCGCGGACTAGCGGGGTAAATGAGCAGTTCTTC. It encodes CATSSRTSGVNEQFF.

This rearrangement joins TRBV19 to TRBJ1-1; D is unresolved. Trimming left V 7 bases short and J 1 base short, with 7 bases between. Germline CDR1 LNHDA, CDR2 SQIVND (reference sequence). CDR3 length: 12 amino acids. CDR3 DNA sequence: TGTGCCAGTAAGCGCTGGAACACTGAAGCTTTCTTT. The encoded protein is CASKRWNTEAFF.

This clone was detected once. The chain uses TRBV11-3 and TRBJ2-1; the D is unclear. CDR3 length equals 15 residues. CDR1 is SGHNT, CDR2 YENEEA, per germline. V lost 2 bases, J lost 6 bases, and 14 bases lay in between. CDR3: CASSLQHPASNEQFF. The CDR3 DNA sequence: TGTGCCAGCAGCTTACAACACCCCGCCTCCAATGAGCAGTTCTTC.

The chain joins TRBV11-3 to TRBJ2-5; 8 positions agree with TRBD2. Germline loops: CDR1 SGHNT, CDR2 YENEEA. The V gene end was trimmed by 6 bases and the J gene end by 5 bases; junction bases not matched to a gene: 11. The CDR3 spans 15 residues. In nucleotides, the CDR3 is TGTGCCAGCAGACAAACCGGGGGGGCCTGGGAGACCCAGTACTTC. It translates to CASRQTGGAWETQYF.

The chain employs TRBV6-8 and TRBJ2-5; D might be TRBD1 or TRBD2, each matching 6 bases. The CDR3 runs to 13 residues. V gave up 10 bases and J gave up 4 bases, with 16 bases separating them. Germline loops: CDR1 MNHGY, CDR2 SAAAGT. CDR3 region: CAILRGAGETQYF. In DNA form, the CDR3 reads TGTGCCATCTTGAGGGGGGCAGGAGAGACCCAGTACTTC.

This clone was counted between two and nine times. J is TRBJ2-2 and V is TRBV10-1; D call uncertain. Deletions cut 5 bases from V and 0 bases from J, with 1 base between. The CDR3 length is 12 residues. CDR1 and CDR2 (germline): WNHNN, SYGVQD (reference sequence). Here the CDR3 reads CASSPNTGELFF. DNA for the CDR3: TGCGCCAGCAGTCCGAACACCGGGGAGCTGTTTTTT.

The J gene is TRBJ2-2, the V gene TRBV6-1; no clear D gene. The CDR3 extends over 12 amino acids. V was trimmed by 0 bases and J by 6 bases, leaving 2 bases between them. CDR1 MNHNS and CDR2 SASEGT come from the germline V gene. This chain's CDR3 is CASSEAPGELFF. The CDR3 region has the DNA TGTGCCAGCAGTGAAGCACCCGGGGAGCTGTTTTTT.

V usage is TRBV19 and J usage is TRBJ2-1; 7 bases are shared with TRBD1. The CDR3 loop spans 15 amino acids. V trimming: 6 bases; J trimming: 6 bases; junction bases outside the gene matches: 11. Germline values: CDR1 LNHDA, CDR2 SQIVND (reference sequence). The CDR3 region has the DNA TGTGCCAGTAGGCCAAGACAGGGCGGCGGCAATGAGCAGTTCTTC. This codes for CASRPRQGGGNEQFF.